This TCR beta chain was retrieved from a study of control samples from healthy donors and cancer patients. Measured with immunoSEQ multiplex PCR; TCRdb has only the in-frame clones, and not every one. The profile shows some 98,000 clones, around 84% of them singletons. From germline, CDR1 is LNHDA and CDR2 SQIVND (reference sequence). The CDR3 consists of 15 residues. The V and J ends lost 6 bases and 3 bases, in that order; junction bases with no gene match: 7. This TCR was recovered from a man between 65 and 85 years old with lung cancer. This sequence joins TRBV19 and TRBJ1-5; 8 nucleotides agree with TRBD1. The specimen was PBMCs. CDR3 DNA: TGTGCCAGTAGGGTCGCAGGGGGCCCCAATCAGCCCCAGCATTTT. Amino acids: CASRVAGGPNQPQHF.